These 7 T cell receptor beta chains were all obtained from the same sample, sequenced in a study of untreated major depressive disorder. Study outcomes and limitations: Depressed patients' CD4+ T cells carried increased TRBV05-01 (Vbeta 5.1) usage versus control CD4+ T cells.

No antigen is known for these receptors. Clones were read by immunoSEQ multiplex PCR, and TCRdb kept only the in-frame ones, dropping some. The repertoire holds roughly 25,000 clones, with approximately 90% as singletons. Sequenced: CD4+ T cells from PBMCs. The receptors derive from a woman aged 25 to 39 with major depressive disorder.

The chain employs TRBV14 and TRBJ2-5; D not certain. The CDR3 is 12 amino acids. V was pared by 2 bases and J by 3 bases, with 4 bases between. In germline, CDR1 is SGHDN, CDR2 FVKESK. CDR3 loop: CASSQLKETQYF. The DNA for the CDR3 is TGTGCCAGCAGCCAACTAAAAGAGACCCAGTACTTC.

The chain employs TRBV9 and TRBJ2-7; 10 bases agree with TRBD2. CDR1 and CDR2 from the germline V gene are SGDLS and YYNGEE. The CDR3 runs 15 residues. With 4 bases clipped from V and 2 bases from J, the junction kept 6 bases outside the gene matches. DNA for the CDR3: TGTGCCAGCAGCCCACCTAGCGGGAGTACCTACGAGCAGTACTTC. It translates to CASSPPSGSTYEQYF.

The rearrangement links TRBV6-1 to TRBJ2-3, with unresolved D. CDR1 and CDR2 (germline): MNHNS, SASEGT. CDR3 length: 14 amino acids. V dropped 4 bases and J dropped 0 bases, with 8 bases sitting between them. The CDR3 protein is CASSADPSTDTQYF. The CDR3 nucleotides read TGTGCCAGCAGTGCAGACCCGAGCACAGATACGCAGTATTTT.

The chain combines TRBV4-2 with TRBJ2-2; tentative D call: TRBD1 (5 bases). CDR3 length: 15 residues. Germline V gene lookup returns CDR1 LGHNA and CDR2 YNFKEQ. The V end was cut by 0 bases, the J end by 5 bases, with 10 bases between. CDR3 in amino acids: CASSQDSGWTGELFF. As DNA, the CDR3 is TGTGCCAGCAGCCAAGATTCAGGGTGGACCGGGGAGCTGTTTTTT.

Only one count was recorded for this clone. The V call is TRBV5-4, the J call TRBJ1-2, with a possible D match to TRBD1 (5 bases). Germline CDR1 is SGHNT and CDR2 is YYREEE (reference sequence). V was clipped by 4 bases and J by 5 bases, with 18 bases between them. This CDR3 region has 15 residues. CDR3 region: CASSTGGNSKYGYTF. CDR3 DNA: TGTGCCAGCAGCACTGGGGGGAACTCCAAATATGGCTACACCTTC.

This clone was counted a single time. V usage is TRBV11-3 and J usage is TRBJ2-7; D remains unclear. V lost 2 bases and J 4 bases, leaving 9 bases between the germline ends. Germline CDR1 is SGHNT and CDR2 is YENEEA. The CDR3 length is 13 residues. CDR3 loop: CASSLFTGYEQYF. The CDR3 nucleotides read TGTGCCAGCAGCTTATTTACCGGTTACGAGCAGTACTTC.

The rearrangement joins TRBV4-3 to TRBJ1-2; no definite D call. With 0 bases removed from V and 0 bases from J, the gap between germline ends came to 17 bases. Germline loops: CDR1 LGHNA, CDR2 YSLEER. CDR3 length: 18 amino acids. The CDR3 loop is CASSQDLVRRGTNYGYTF. The DNA of the CDR3 is TGCGCCAGCAGCCAAGATTTGGTGAGACGGGGAACTAACTATGGCTACACCTTC.